This T cell receptor beta chain was documented in a study of cytomegalovirus exposure and HLA in healthy donors. Study-wide results and caveats: In a later analysis, TCR beta V- and J-gene trimming was associated with a missense DCLRE1C variant.

PCR involved 60 Vbeta and 13 Jbeta primers. TCRdb's copy holds only in-frame clones and misses some; the assay was immunoSEQ multiplex PCR. The sample has approximately 120,000 clones; roughly four fifths are singletons. At the time of sampling, donors were nominally healthy, though unrecorded immune exposures were likely. Of note for this clone: Its antigen is not identified.

The V gene's germline CDR1 is KGHSH and CDR2 LQKENI. CDR3 size: 16 residues. Trimming took 0 bases from V and 6 from J; bases not matched to a gene: 5. The V and J genes are TRBV18 and TRBJ1-5, with TRBD1 matching 10 bases. The sample was PBMCs. This sequence originates from a man aged 45 to 65 in good health and CMV-seronegative. The CDR3 is CASSPPLRTGGQPQHF. CDR3 nucleotides: TGTGCCAGCTCACCACCACTTCGGACAGGGGGTCAGCCCCAGCATTTT. Together with reference TRBV18 and TRBJ1-5, the CDR3 gives the full variable domain: NAGVMQNPRHLVRRRGQEARLRCSPMKGHSHVYWYRQLPEEGLKFMVYLQKENIIDESGMPKERFSAEFPKEGPSILRIQQVVRGDSAAYFCASSPPLRTGGQPQHFGDGTRLSIL.